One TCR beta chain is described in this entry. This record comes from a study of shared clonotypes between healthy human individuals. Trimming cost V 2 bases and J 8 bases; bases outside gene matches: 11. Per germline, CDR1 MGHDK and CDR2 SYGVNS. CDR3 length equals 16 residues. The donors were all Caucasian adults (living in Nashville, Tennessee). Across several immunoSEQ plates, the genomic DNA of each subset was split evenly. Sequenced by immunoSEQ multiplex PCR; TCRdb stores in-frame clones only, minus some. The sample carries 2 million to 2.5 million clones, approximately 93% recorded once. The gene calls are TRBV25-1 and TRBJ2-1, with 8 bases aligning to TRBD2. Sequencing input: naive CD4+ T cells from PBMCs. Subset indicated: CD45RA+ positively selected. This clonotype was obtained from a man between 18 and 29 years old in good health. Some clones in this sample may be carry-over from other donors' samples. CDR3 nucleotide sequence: TGTGCCAGCAGTGAACGGGGAGCGGGAGTCGCCGATGAGCAGTTCTTC. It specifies CASSERGAGVADEQFF.